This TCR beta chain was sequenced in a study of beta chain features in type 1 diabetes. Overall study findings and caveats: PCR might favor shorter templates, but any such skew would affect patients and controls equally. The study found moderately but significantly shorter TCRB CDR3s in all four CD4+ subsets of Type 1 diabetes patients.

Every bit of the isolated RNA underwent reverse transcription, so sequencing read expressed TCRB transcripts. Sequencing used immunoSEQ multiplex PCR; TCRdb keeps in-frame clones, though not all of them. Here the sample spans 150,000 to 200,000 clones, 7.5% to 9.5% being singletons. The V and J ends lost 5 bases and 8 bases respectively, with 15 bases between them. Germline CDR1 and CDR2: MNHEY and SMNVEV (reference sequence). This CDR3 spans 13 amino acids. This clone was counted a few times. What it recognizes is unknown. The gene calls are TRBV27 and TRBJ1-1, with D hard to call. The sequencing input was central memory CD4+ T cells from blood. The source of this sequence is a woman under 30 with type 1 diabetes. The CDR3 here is CASSPLGRGEAFF. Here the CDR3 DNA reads TGTGCCAGCAGTCCTCTTGGGAGAGGAGAAGCTTTCTTT.